The 14 T cell receptor beta chains below come from one sample, sequenced in a study of radiation and T cells in renal cell carcinoma (dated by TCRdb to about 2020). Libraries were constructed by the immunoSEQ multiplex PCR assay. The clones in this table, taken by TCRdb from immuneACCESS, are in-frame only. Not every clone is retained; where verified, under half of the shortfall comes from an unresolved V gene, and the cause of the rest is unknown. This sample lists approximately 170,000 clones; about 85% were detected once. The ten largest clones capture roughly 10% of the sample. The time point label of this sample denotes: blood 4 weeks post-SBRT, at nephrectomy. The treatment or condition label on this specimen signifies: 15 Gy SBRT to primary tumor, nephrectomy 4 weeks later. This specimen consisted of blood, obtained from a patient whose treatment included radiotherapy and nephrectomy. These receptors all come from a woman aged 45-65 years with renal cell carcinoma.

The chain employs TRBV4-3 and TRBJ2-7; D is perhaps TRBD2 (6 bases). Between the trimmed V and J ends, which lost 0 bases and 7 bases, there was a span of 19 bases. CDR1 is LGHNA, CDR2 YSLEER, per germline. The CDR3 covers 16 residues. Here the CDR3 reads CASSQDFGRRWGEQYF. Here the CDR3 DNA reads TGCGCCAGCAGCCAAGATTTCGGGAGAAGGTGGGGGGAGCAGTACTTC.

The gene calls are TRBV19 and TRBJ2-7; possibly TRBD1 for D (6 bases). The germline V and J ends were trimmed by 6 bases and 0 bases, with 12 bases remaining between them. Per germline, CDR1 LNHDA and CDR2 SQIVND (reference sequence). This CDR3 comprises 14 residues. In nucleotides, the CDR3 is TGTGCCAGTAGCCGAACAGGGAGCTCCTACGAGCAGTACTTC. This gives the protein CASSRTGSSYEQYF.

The chain links TRBV19 to TRBJ1-1; D is uncertain. The CDR3 extends over 12 amino acids. Germline lookup yields CDR1 LNHDA and CDR2 SQIVND (reference sequence). V lost 1 base, J lost 7 bases, and 7 bases lay in between. The CDR3 loop is CASSIGAVEAFF. CDR3 nucleotides: TGTGCCAGTAGTATAGGGGCAGTTGAAGCTTTCTTT.

The chain combines TRBV5-4 with TRBJ2-2; D possibly corresponds to TRBD1 (5 bases). The CDR3 contains 15 residues. V gave up 7 bases and J gave up 2 bases, with 15 bases separating them. Germline V gene lookup returns CDR1 SGHNT and CDR2 YYREEE (reference sequence). The CDR3 protein is CASGAPGLNTGELFF. DNA for the CDR3: TGTGCCAGCGGGGCTCCGGGTCTTAACACCGGGGAGCTGTTTTTT.

V gene TRBV4-1 combines with J gene TRBJ1-1; D is possibly TRBD1 (6 bases). Germline CDR1 MGHRA, CDR2 YSYEKL. The V end lost 5 bases, the J end lost 7 bases, and 26 bases lay between the germline ends. The CDR3 is 17 residues long. As DNA, the CDR3 is TGCGCCAGCAGCACGCACAGGGAAGCGACTGCCTCCCTTGAAGCTTTCTTT. It codes for CASSTHREATASLEAFF.

This sequence joins TRBV5-1 and TRBJ2-1; 12 bases map to TRBD2. J lost 9 bases, V lost 3 bases, and 10 bases had no gene match. The CDR3 consists of 16 residues. Germline lookup yields CDR1 SGHRS and CDR2 YFSETQ. CDR3 protein: CASSSWTSGVSGEQFF. The CDR3 DNA reads as TGCGCCAGCAGCTCGTGGACTAGCGGGGTGTCGGGTGAGCAGTTCTTC.

The chain is built from TRBV6-6 and TRBJ1-1; D is unclear. The CDR3 is 12 amino acids. The V end lost 5 bases, the J end lost 4 bases, and 8 bases lay between the germline ends. Germline lookup yields CDR1 MNHNY and CDR2 SVGAGI (reference sequence). This CDR3 is CASSRGSTEAFF. DNA for the CDR3: TGTGCCAGCAGTCGGGGAAGCACTGAAGCTTTCTTT.

V usage is TRBV21-1 and J usage is TRBJ1-4. TRBV21-1 is assigned pseudogene status. The CDR3 consists of 17 residues. DNA for the CDR3: TGTGCCAGCAGCAAAGTAGGGAGCCCCATGGGGTATGAAAAACTGTTTTTT. Translating gives CASSKVGSPMGYEKLFF.

This rearrangement joins TRBV11-2 to TRBJ1-1; D may be TRBD1 (5 bases). Per the germline V gene, CDR1 is SGHAT and CDR2 is FQNNGV. Between the trimmed V and J ends, which lost 3 bases and 2 bases, there was a span of 16 bases. The CDR3 spans 16 residues. CDR3 protein: CASSLAPGHQNTEAFF. The CDR3 DNA is TGTGCCAGCAGCTTGGCCCCCGGACACCAAAACACTGAAGCTTTCTTT.

The chain employs TRBV7-6 and TRBJ1-3, with TRBD1 as a possible D gene (6 bases). Trimming removed 3 bases from V and 5 bases from J, with 20 bases in between. Germline CDR1 and CDR2: SGHVS and FNYEAQ. The CDR3 sequence is 17 residues long. This CDR3 is CASSFSTRGRSRNTIYF. As DNA, the CDR3 is TGTGCCAGCAGCTTTAGTACCAGGGGACGTTCCAGAAACACCATATATTTT. Drawing the rest from reference TRBV7-6 and TRBJ1-3, the complete variable domain is GAGVSQSPRYKVTKRGQDVALRCDPISGHVSLYWYRQALGQGPEFLTYFNYEAQQDKSGLPNDRFSAERPEGSISTLTIQRTEQRDSAMYRCASSFSTRGRSRNTIYFGEGSWLTVV.

The gene calls are TRBV18 and TRBJ2-5; 7 bases fit TRBD1. There are 15 residues in the CDR3. The V gene end was trimmed by 2 bases and the J gene end by 2 bases; junction bases not matched to a gene: 5. Per germline, CDR1 KGHSH and CDR2 LQKENI. The CDR3 loop is CASSPKGTEQETQYF. The CDR3 DNA follows: TGTGCCAGCTCACCAAAAGGGACAGAACAAGAGACCCAGTACTTC.

This clone was observed a handful of times. V usage is TRBV6-6 and J usage is TRBJ1-5, with D perhaps TRBD1 (6 bases). The CDR3 contains 15 residues. V dropped 6 bases and J dropped 1 base, with 13 bases sitting between them. Germline assignment: CDR1 MNHNY and CDR2 SVGAGI (reference sequence). The CDR3 loop is CASSAAGQSNQPQHF. In DNA form, the CDR3 reads TGTGCCAGCAGCGCCGCCGGACAGAGCAATCAGCCCCAGCATTTT.

This clone occurred a few times. The gene calls are TRBV27 and TRBJ1-2, with TRBD1 matching 7 bases. CDR1 MNHEY and CDR2 SMNVEV come from the germline V gene (reference sequence). The length of the CDR3 is 15 residues. The trim removed 5 bases at V and 2 bases at J, leaving 8 bases unmatched. CDR3 nucleotides: TGTGCCAGCAGTAAAAAGGGGGCGCGGAACTATGGCTACACCTTC. Amino acid sequence: CASSKKGARNYGYTF.

The table lists this clone with a count of one. The chain couples TRBV5-1 to TRBJ2-5; 9 nucleotides align to TRBD2. V shed 2 bases and J 4 bases; nucleotides not matched to a gene: 9. Looked up from germline, CDR1 is SGHRS and CDR2 is YFSETQ. CDR3 length: 16 residues. Here the CDR3 reads CASSLLNSGGGETQYF. The CDR3 DNA reads TGCGCCAGCAGCTTACTGAATAGCGGGGGAGGAGAGACCCAGTACTTC. The full variable domain, with the rest looked up from reference TRBV5-1 and TRBJ2-5, is KAGVTQTPRYLIKTRGQQVTLSCSPISGHRSVSWYQQTPGQGLQFLFEYFSETQRNKGNFPGRFSGRQFSNSRSEMNVSTLELGDSALYLCASSLLNSGGGETQYFGPGTRLLVL.